Listed below are T cell receptor beta chains from one sample, sequenced in a study of blood T cell repertoires in COVID-19. Sequencing was performed with immunoSEQ multiplex PCR; in TCRdb, only in-frame clones are kept and a portion is missing. The table shows some 200,000 clones, with approximately 80% occurring only once. Sequenced input: PBMCs or T cells enriched from blood (not recorded which). Source of these receptors: a woman aged 40 to 50 with acute COVID-19. Both conserved end residues are part of each CDR3. The D gene is left open where the match is weak. Part of the rows lack a size; the others show once, few, many or a class for expanded clones.

V: TRBV3-1/TRBV3-2; D: .; J: TRBJ2-1; size: .; DNA: TGTGCCAGCAGCCAAGAGGATGTAAGGCGGGGCCAGCAGTTCTTC; CDR3: CASSQEDVRRGQQFF
V: TRBV24-1; D: TRBD1; J: TRBJ2-7; size: few; DNA: TGTGCCACCAGTGATACCGGGACAGGGGCTAGCGAGCAGTACTTC; CDR3: CATSDTGTGASEQYF
V: TRBV25-1; D: TRBD2; J: TRBJ2-1; size: .; DNA: TGTGCCAGCAGGTCAGCGGGAGGGCAGAGTGAGCAGTTCTTC; CDR3: CASRSAGGQSEQFF
V: TRBV13; D: TRBD2; J: TRBJ2-7; size: .; DNA: TGTGCCAGCAGCTTTATATCATGGGGGGGGACGGGCGAGCAGTACTTC; CDR3: CASSFISWGGTGEQYF
V: TRBV3-1/TRBV3-2; D: .; J: TRBJ2-5; size: few; DNA: TGTGCCAGCAGCCGAAGATCGGGCCAAACCGGGATCGGGGAGACCCAGTACTTC; CDR3: CASSRRSGQTGIGETQYF
V: TRBV4-3; D: TRBD2; J: TRBJ2-1; size: .; DNA: TGCGCCAGCAGCCAAGACCAAACAACGGGGCTAGCGGGAGGGCCAAGATACAATGAGCAGTTCTTC; CDR3: CASSQDQTTGLAGGPRYNEQFF
V: TRBV3-1/TRBV3-2; D: TRBD1; J: TRBJ2-3; size: .; DNA: TGTGCCAGCAGCCACAACAGGCAGGGGGATCGCGATACGCAGTATTTT; CDR3: CASSHNRQGDRDTQYF
V: TRBV30; D: .; J: TRBJ1-2; size: .; DNA: TGTGCCTGGATGAGGGGGTCCTATGGCTACACCTTC; CDR3: CAWMRGSYGYTF
V: TRBV7-3; D: .; J: TRBJ1-1; size: .; DNA: TGTGCCAGCAGCTTGCAGGGGTCCTCTGAAGCTTTCTTT; CDR3: CASSLQGSSEAFF
V: TRBV12-3/TRBV12-4; D: TRBD1; J: TRBJ1-1; size: once; DNA: TGTGCCAGCAGTCAGGGGGCCGAAGCTTTCTTT; CDR3: CASSQGAEAFF
V: TRBV28; D: .; J: TRBJ2-7; size: .; DNA: TGTGCCAGCAGGCCTCCTACTAGCTTTGCAAACTACGAGCAGTACTTC; CDR3: CASRPPTSFANYEQYF
V: TRBV23-1; D: .; J: TRBJ1-5; size: .; DNA: TGCGCCAGCAGTCAATCCAGATCGGGCGGGAGCAATCAGCCCCAGCATTTT; CDR3: CASSQSRSGGSNQPQHF
V: TRBV2; D: .; J: TRBJ1-5; size: .; DNA: TGTGCCAGCAGTGGCAGGGGATTCGGCAATCAGCCCCAGCATTTT; CDR3: CASSGRGFGNQPQHF
V: TRBV7-8; D: .; J: TRBJ1-1; size: once; DNA: TGTGCCAGCAGTCCAACGCGGGGGCTCGACACTGAAGCTTTCTTT; CDR3: CASSPTRGLDTEAFF
V: TRBV12-5; D: TRBD2; J: TRBJ2-5; size: .; DNA: TGTGCTAGTGGTTTCGGGACTAGCCTAGAGGAGACCCAGTACTTC; CDR3: CASGFGTSLEETQYF
V: TRBV12-3/TRBV12-4; D: .; J: TRBJ2-7; size: .; DNA: TGTGCCAGCAAGGAAGACGGGAGCTACGAGCAGTACTTC; CDR3: CASKEDGSYEQYF
V: TRBV27; D: TRBD1; J: TRBJ1-2; size: .; DNA: TGTGCCAGCAGTAAACTCGGGACAGGGGGGGCCGGGGACTATGGCTACACCTTC; CDR3: CASSKLGTGGAGDYGYTF
V: TRBV5-1; D: TRBD1; J: TRBJ1-4; size: .; DNA: TGCGCCAGCAGCCCGGGACAGTTCGGCCCGAATGAAAAACTGTTTTTT; CDR3: CASSPGQFGPNEKLFF
V: TRBV25-1; D: TRBD1; J: TRBJ2-6; size: .; DNA: TGTGCCACCTTAAAGAGAGGGGGCGAGGGGGCCAACGTCCTGACTTTC; CDR3: CATLKRGGEGANVLTF
V: TRBV27; D: TRBD1; J: TRBJ1-6; size: .; DNA: TGTGCCAGCAGTTTATTTGGCCACATCACCACAGGGGAAAATTCACCCCTCCACTTT; CDR3: CASSLFGHITTGENSPLHF
V: TRBV7-2; D: .; J: TRBJ1-1; size: .; DNA: TGTGCCAGCAGCTTAGAGTCGGTAGACACTGAAGCTTTCTTT; CDR3: CASSLESVDTEAFF
V: TRBV7-9; D: .; J: TRBJ1-5; size: few; DNA: TGTGCCAGCAGCTTAGATCTGGGGGGTTTGAAGCCCCAGCATTTT; CDR3: CASSLDLGGLKPQHF